A selection of T cell receptor beta chains follows, all from one sample in a study of shared clonotypes between healthy human individuals. The table came from immunoSEQ multiplex PCR; TCRdb's copy has only in-frame clones and leaves some out. The sample yields over a million clones, around 98% seen once. The specimen sequenced was naive CD4+ T cells sorted from blood. The receptors shown here come from a man under 40 in good health. Each CDR3 is given with its conserved first and last residue. The D gene is left open where the match is weak. Size is stated for part of the rows, as once, few or many counts, or as a class when the clone is expanded.

j_call d_call clone_size v_call cdr3_nt cdr3_aa
TRBJ1-5 . . TRBV6-5 TGTGCCAGCAGTTGGGACTCTTATCAGCCCCAGCATTTT CASSWDSYQPQHF
TRBJ2-3 . . TRBV4-3 TGCGCCAGCAGCCAGAAGATAGGGGGAGATACGCAGTATTTT CASSQKIGGDTQYF
TRBJ2-7 TRBD2 . TRBV6-1 TGTGCCCACAAGCCCGGGGGGGCGCAAAGCGAGCAGTACTTC CAHKPGGAQSEQYF
TRBJ2-5 TRBD1 . TRBV5-4 TGTGCCAGCAGCTTGTGGGACAGGGGTGAGACCCAGTACTTC CASSLWDRGETQYF
TRBJ2-3 . . TRBV10-1 TGCGCCAGCAGGCCGGGGGAGAGCACAGATACGCAGTATTTT CASRPGESTDTQYF
TRBJ1-5 . . TRBV5-8 TGTGCCAGCAGCCCCCAGCATTTT CASSPQHF
TRBJ2-3 . . TRBV9 TGTGCCAGCAGCCCCGGGACTCCAAGCACAGATACGCAGTATTTT CASSPGTPSTDTQYF
TRBJ1-5 TRBD1 . TRBV2 TGTGCCAGCACCAGACAGGGTTTGGGCAATCAGCCCCAGCATTTT CASTRQGLGNQPQHF
TRBJ2-1 . . TRBV9 TGTGCCAGCAGCGTCCCCGGGACAAAGGGCAATGAGCAGTTCTTC CASSVPGTKGNEQFF
TRBJ1-1 . once TRBV29-1 TGCAGCGTCGTAAAAGGGGGAACGGCTGAAGCTTTCTTT CSVVKGGTAEAFF
TRBJ2-1 TRBD2 . TRBV5-1 TGCGCCAGCAGCCCCGGACTAGCGGGAGACTCCTACAATGAGCAGTTCTTC CASSPGLAGDSYNEQFF
TRBJ2-3 TRBD2 once TRBV29-1 TGCAGCGTTCGCTCGACTAGCGGGAGATCAGATACGCAGTATTTT CSVRSTSGRSDTQYF
TRBJ1-2 . . TRBV5-4 TGTGCCAGCAGCTCCGCACTTAGGGGTAATCTTAACTATGGCTACACCTTC CASSSALRGNLNYGYTF
TRBJ1-1 . once TRBV7-9 TGTGCCAGCAGCCCGTCCGGGGGTGAAGCTTTCTTT CASSPSGGEAFF
TRBJ1-1 TRBD1 . TRBV7-2 TGTGCCAGCAGCTTAGTTCCAGGGGGGATGAACACTGAAGCTTTCTTT CASSLVPGGMNTEAFF
TRBJ2-6 . . TRBV14 TGTGCCAGCAGCCCAACGCCTGGGGCCAACGTCCTGACTTTC CASSPTPGANVLTF
TRBJ1-2 . . TRBV6-5 TGTGCCAGCAGTTACAGGTTGGCACAACCTAACTATGGCTACACCTTC CASSYRLAQPNYGYTF
TRBJ2-7 TRBD2 . TRBV6-1 TGTGCCAGCAGAGATAGGACTAGCGGGAGATACGAGCAGTACTTC CASRDRTSGRYEQYF
TRBJ1-2 . . TRBV18 TGTGCCAGCTCTCGGGGTACAGTAGCTAACTATGGCTACACCTTC CASSRGTVANYGYTF
TRBJ2-1 . . TRBV7-8 TGTGCCAGCGCTACTCTGGGGGCGACCAATTACAATGAGCAGTTCTTC CASATLGATNYNEQFF
TRBJ2-5 TRBD2 . TRBV9 TGTGCCAGCAGCGCCGTAGCGGGAGTAAGGGAGACCCAGTACTTC CASSAVAGVRETQYF
TRBJ2-7 . . TRBV6-1 TGTGCCAGCAGTGAAGGGGGTGAGCAGTACTTC CASSEGGEQYF
TRBJ2-5 . . TRBV5-1 TGCGCCAGCAGCTTTCAGGGGATGGGAGAGACCCAGTACTTC CASSFQGMGETQYF
TRBJ2-4 TRBD1 . TRBV29-1 TGCAGCGTTACAGGGGGAACAACCACCAAAAACATTCAGTACTTC CSVTGGTTTKNIQYF
TRBJ1-2 . . TRBV28 TGTGCCAGCAGCCGAGCACAGGGAATTGGCTACACCTTC CASSRAQGIGYTF
TRBJ2-7 . . TRBV7-2 TGTGCCAGCAGCACCCGGGACTTCCTAAGTTACGAGCAGTACTTC CASSTRDFLSYEQYF
TRBJ1-5 . . TRBV6-6 TGTGCCAGCGATTTAAGAGCTTTTAGCAATCAGCCCCAGCATTTT CASDLRAFSNQPQHF
TRBJ2-2 TRBD2 . TRBV9 TGTGCCAGCAGCGAATCGGGGCTAGCGGGGAGCACCGGGGAGCTGTTTTTT CASSESGLAGSTGELFF
TRBJ2-7 . once TRBV19 TGTGCCAGTAGTATAAGAGGGGGCGAGCAGTACTTC CASSIRGGEQYF
TRBJ2-1 TRBD1 . TRBV10-3 TGTGCCAGCCATACCGGGACAGGGGGCGTCTATGAGCAGTTCTTC CASHTGTGGVYEQFF
TRBJ2-7 . . TRBV5-4 TGTGCCAGCAGCTTGTCCGTGGGGAGTTACGAGCAGTACTTC CASSLSVGSYEQYF
TRBJ2-7 . . TRBV9 TGTGCCAGTACGCTGGGCCCAGGGATAACCTACGAGCAGTACTTC CASTLGPGITYEQYF
TRBJ1-3 . . TRBV7-9 TGTGCCAGCAGCCCGATAGGGCCGAGCTCTGGAAACACCATATATTTT CASSPIGPSSGNTIYF
TRBJ1-4 . . TRBV18 TGTGCCAGCTCTCCAACTAATGAAAAACTGTTTTTT CASSPTNEKLFF
TRBJ2-2 . . TRBV5-4 TGTGCCAGCAGCTTGGCCGGGGTTTCCGGGGAGCTGTTTTTT CASSLAGVSGELFF
TRBJ2-7 . . TRBV5-1 TGCGCCAGCAGCTCCTCTCAAGTCACTCTCTCCTACGAGCAGTACTTC CASSSSQVTLSYEQYF
TRBJ1-2 TRBD1 . TRBV7-9 TGTGCCAGCAGCTCGGAGAGACAGGGCAACCTCTATGGCTACACCTTC CASSSERQGNLYGYTF
TRBJ1-4 TRBD1 . TRBV9 TGTGCCAGCAGCGTGGGACAGGGCCGGGAAAAACTGTTTTTT CASSVGQGREKLFF
TRBJ1-5 TRBD1 . TRBV2 TGTGCCAGCAGTCGAGAGGGGGCTTATCAGCCCCAGCATTTT CASSREGAYQPQHF
TRBJ2-3 . once TRBV30 TGTGCCTTGGACGCGGGGAACCTACCCACAGATACGCAGTATTTT CALDAGNLPTDTQYF
TRBJ2-7 . . TRBV15 TGTGCCACCAGCTCGGGGCCTAGCTCCTACGAGCAGTACTTC CATSSGPSSYEQYF
TRBJ1-2 . . TRBV7-2 TGTGCCAGCAGCTTAGACGCGCGTATCTATGGCTACACCTTC CASSLDARIYGYTF
TRBJ1-5 TRBD1 . TRBV11-1 TGTGCCAGCAGCTTAGGAGACAGGGAAGGACAGCCCCAGCATTTT CASSLGDREGQPQHF
TRBJ2-7 TRBD1 . TRBV23-1 TGCGCCAGCAGTACTCCCGTCAGTGGGACAGGGGAGGGCGAGCAGTACTTC CASSTPVSGTGEGEQYF
TRBJ2-1 TRBD1 . TRBV6-1 TGTGCCAGCAGTGGAAGTAGGGGACAGGGACCATACAATGAGCAGTTCTTC CASSGSRGQGPYNEQFF
TRBJ2-7 TRBD1 . TRBV7-9 TGTGCCAGCAGCTCAGGGACAGGGGGTCCCTCCTACGAGCAGTACTTC CASSSGTGGPSYEQYF
TRBJ1-3 TRBD1 . TRBV16 TGTGCCAGCAGCCAAACCAGGGGGACTTCTGGAAACACCATATATTTT CASSQTRGTSGNTIYF
TRBJ2-1 . . TRBV7-2 TGTGCCAGCAGCTTAGCGTCATCCTGGGCCAGCTCCTACAATGAGCAGTTCTTC CASSLASSWASSYNEQFF
TRBJ1-1 . . TRBV7-2 TGTGCCAGCAGCTTTTCAGGGTATGAAGCTTTCTTT CASSFSGYEAFF